What follows are 14 T cell receptor beta chains derived from one specimen sequenced in a study of blood T cell repertoires in COVID-19. Sequencing used immunoSEQ multiplex PCR; TCRdb keeps in-frame clones, though not all of them. The sample holds about 360,000 clones, 75% to 90% seen once. Sequencing was performed on peripheral blood. The receptors shown here come from a woman aged 60 to 75 with COVID-19, enrolled during active disease.

CDR3 DNA: TGTGCCAGCAGCCCTAACTCCCTACCGCGAGAAAGTGGCTACACCTTC. The encoded protein is CASSPNSLPRESGYTF. The gene calls are TRBV11-2 and TRBJ1-2; no clear D gene. The CDR3 has 16 amino acids. Germline V gene data show CDR1 as SGHAT and CDR2 as FQNNGV. V gave up 5 bases and J gave up 7 bases, with 23 bases separating them.

This chain uses TRBV2 with TRBJ2-3, with 10 positions matching TRBD2. This CDR3 has 14 amino acids. The ends lost 6 bases at V and 3 bases at J; junction bases unmatched: 3. Germline CDR1 SNHLY, CDR2 FYNNEI. The chain's CDR3 is CASRDSGGTDTQYF. The CDR3 DNA sequence: TGTGCCAGCAGGGATAGCGGGGGGACAGATACGCAGTATTTT.

The rearrangement uses TRBV11-2 and TRBJ2-3; a possible D gene is TRBD1 (7 bases). The CDR3 extends over 18 amino acids. The V end was cut by 5 bases, the J end by 2 bases, with 23 bases between. Germline lookup yields CDR1 SGHAT and CDR2 FQNNGV. The CDR3 region is CASSPYPGQGGLTDTQYF. DNA of the CDR3: TGTGCCAGCAGCCCCTACCCGGGTCAGGGGGGACTCACAGATACGCAGTATTTT. Drawing the rest from reference TRBV11-2 and TRBJ2-3, the complete variable domain is EAGVAQSPRYKIIEKRQSVAFWCNPISGHATLYWYQQILGQGPKLLIQFQNNGVVDDSQLPKDRFSAERLKGVDSTLKIQPAKLEDSAVYLCASSPYPGQGGLTDTQYFGPGTRLTVL.

This clone was seen once. The CDR3 sequence is CASRQGYMDTQYF. CDR3 DNA sequence: TGTGCCAGCAGACAGGGTTATATGGATACGCAGTATTTT. V and J are TRBV6-5 and TRBJ2-3; maybe TRBD1 (6 bases). The CDR3 length is 13 residues. V dropped 6 bases and J dropped 6 bases, with 13 bases sitting between them. Germline CDR1 is MNHEY and CDR2 is SVGAGI.

V usage is TRBV30 and J usage is TRBJ2-2, with 8 bases matching TRBD1. Germline-derived CDR1 and CDR2 are GTSNPN and SVGIG (reference sequence). V gave up 5 bases and J gave up 5 bases; unmatched junction bases: 10. The CDR3 has 15 residues. CDR3 sequence (DNA): TGTGCCTGGGGCGACAGGGGACAAGGGACCGGGGAGCTGTTTTTT. As protein: CAWGDRGQGTGELFF.

The chain combines TRBV3-1 (or the pseudogene TRBV3-2) with TRBJ1-2; 7 bases line up with TRBD1. Trimming cost V 4 bases and J 4 bases; bases outside gene matches: 9. CDR1 is LGHDT and CDR2 is YNNKEL in the germline V gene (reference sequence). The CDR3 has 15 residues. CDR3 protein: CASSPIGTALYGYTF. The CDR3 region has the DNA TGTGCCAGCAGCCCAATCGGGACAGCCCTCTATGGCTACACCTTC.

This clone is a singleton in its sample. The rearrangement links TRBV18 to TRBJ1-2; possible D gene TRBD1, 6 bases. V dropped 2 bases and J dropped 5 bases, with 12 bases sitting between them. CDR3 length: 14 amino acids. CDR1 is KGHSH and CDR2 is LQKENI in the germline V gene. CDR3 amino acids: CASSPGAGDYGYTF. In DNA, the CDR3 is TGTGCCAGCTCACCAGGGGCAGGGGATTATGGCTACACCTTC. Drawing the rest from reference TRBV18 and TRBJ1-2, the complete variable domain is NAGVMQNPRHLVRRRGQEARLRCSPMKGHSHVYWYRQLPEEGLKFMVYLQKENIIDESGMPKERFSAEFPKEGPSILRIQQVVRGDSAAYFCASSPGAGDYGYTFGSGTRLTVV.

The chain carries TRBV12-3 or TRBV12-4 and TRBJ1-2, with a possible D match to TRBD1 (5 bases). V was pared by 6 bases and J by 5 bases, with 13 bases between. This CDR3 has 13 residues. Written as DNA, the CDR3 is TGTGCCAGCAGCCAGGACACCTCTTATGGCTACACCTTC. Protein product: CASSQDTSYGYTF.

The genes are TRBV10-3 and TRBJ2-1; D is undetermined. Germline V gives CDR1 ENHRY, CDR2 SYGVKD. V lost 0 bases to trimming and J lost 4 bases, with 16 bases between them. The CDR3 extends over 17 amino acids. The CDR3 nucleotides read TGTGCCATCAGTGAGTCATTGGGCCATCCGCGATACAATGAGCAGTTCTTC. It codes for CAISESLGHPRYNEQFF.

The chain joins TRBV27 to TRBJ2-5; 9 bases map to TRBD1. Germline values: CDR1 MNHEY, CDR2 SMNVEV (reference sequence). The junction had 7 bases not matched to a gene; V was cut back by 5 bases and J by 0 bases. The CDR3 length is 16 residues. The CDR3 sequence: CASSRVGTGNQETQYF. DNA for the CDR3: TGTGCCAGCAGTCGGGTTGGGACAGGGAACCAAGAGACCCAGTACTTC.

In this sample, this clone turned up once. The chain recombines TRBV4-1 with TRBJ2-3; 10 bases are a match to TRBD2. The length of the CDR3 is 20 residues. Germline CDR1 and CDR2: MGHRA and YSYEKL. Germline trimming cut 0 bases from V and 0 bases from J; bases unmatched to any gene: 12. The CDR3 coding sequence is TGCGCCAGCAGCCAAGATCTCCCTAGCGGGGGAGTTACTAGCACAGATACGCAGTATTTT. Amino acids: CASSQDLPSGGVTSTDTQYF.

The CDR3 nucleotides read TGTGCCTGGAGTCGGACAGGTGGGACCTTTAGATATGGCTACACCTTC. Protein: CAWSRTGGTFRYGYTF. The chain has TRBV30 and TRBJ1-2, with 7 bases identical to TRBD1. Germline V CDR1 and CDR2: GTSNPN, SVGIG (reference sequence). V shed 2 bases, J shed 5 bases, and the junction held 14 bases outside the gene matches. The CDR3 consists of 16 residues.

The chain has TRBV6-2 or TRBV6-3 and TRBJ2-7; 8 nucleotides align to TRBD1. In germline, CDR1 is MNHEY, CDR2 SVGEGT. The J segment lost 9 bases and the V segment lost 5 bases, leaving 18 bases of the junction unmatched. This CDR3 comprises 16 residues. The CDR3 nucleotides are TGTGCCAGCAGTAGTGGGAAAGGACAGGGTCAAGAGGTGCAGTACTTC. This encodes CASSSGKGQGQEVQYF.

The chain combines TRBV7-2 with TRBJ1-1; D is ambiguous. The germline gives CDR1 SGHTA, CDR2 FQGNSA. The V end was cut by 1 base, the J end by 5 bases, with 11 bases between. This CDR3 has 14 residues. Here the CDR3 DNA reads TGTGCCAGCAGCTTAGGGAGTCGGGTTACTGAAGCTTTCTTT. This gives the protein CASSLGSRVTEAFF.